The entry below gives a single T cell receptor beta chain sequence along with its context. Its specificity is not known. It was by 5' RACE with UMI labels that the TRB cDNA libraries were prepared. For each CDR3 protein, TCRdb gives one entry from its re-call of the 5' RACE reads, without DNA. Its table records just under 90,000 distinct CDR3 sequences. These data are taken from a study of CXCR3-negative and CXCR3-positive naive CD8 T cells. Study-level findings and limits: Comparison of naive cells showed more hydrophobic TRB CDR3s in CXCR3-positive than in CXCR3-negative naive cells.

The CDR3 sequence is 12 residues long. The sample consisted of naive CXCR3+ CD8+ T cells from blood. Described subset: CD45RO-CCR7+CD27+CD95- naive CD8+ T cells expressing CXCR3 (TNR3+). This sequence was found in a human donor in good health. Some clones in this sample may be carry-over from other donors' samples. The rearrangement links TRBV21-1 to TRBJ1-2. TRBV21-1 counts as a pseudogene. The CDR3 loop is CASNRANYGYTF.